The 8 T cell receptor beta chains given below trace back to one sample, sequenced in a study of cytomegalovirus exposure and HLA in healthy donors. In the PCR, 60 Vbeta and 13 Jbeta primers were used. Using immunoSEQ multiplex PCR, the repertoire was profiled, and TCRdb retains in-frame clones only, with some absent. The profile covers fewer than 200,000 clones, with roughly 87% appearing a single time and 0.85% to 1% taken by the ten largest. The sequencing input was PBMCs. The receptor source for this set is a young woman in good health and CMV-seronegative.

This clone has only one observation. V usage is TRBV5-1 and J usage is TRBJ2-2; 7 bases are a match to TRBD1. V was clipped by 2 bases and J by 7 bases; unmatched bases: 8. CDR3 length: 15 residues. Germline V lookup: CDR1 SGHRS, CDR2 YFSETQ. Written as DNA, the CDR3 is TGCGCCAGCAGCTTATCAGGGGGATCAATCGGGGAGCTGTTTTTT. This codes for CASSLSGGSIGELFF.

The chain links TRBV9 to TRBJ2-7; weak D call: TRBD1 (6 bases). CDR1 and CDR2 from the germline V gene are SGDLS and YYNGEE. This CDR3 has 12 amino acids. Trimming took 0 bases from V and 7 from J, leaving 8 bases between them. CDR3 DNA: TGTGCCAGCAGCGTAGCTACAGGGGAGCAGTACTTC. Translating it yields CASSVATGEQYF.

DNA for the CDR3: TGTGCCATCAGTGAGGGGGAGGACCAGCCCCAGCATTTT. Amino acid sequence: CAISEGEDQPQHF. The chain joins TRBV10-3 to TRBJ1-5; D remains unclear. The V end lost 2 bases, the J end lost 7 bases, and 9 bases lay between the germline ends. The length of the CDR3 is 13 residues. Germline lookup yields CDR1 ENHRY and CDR2 SYGVKD.

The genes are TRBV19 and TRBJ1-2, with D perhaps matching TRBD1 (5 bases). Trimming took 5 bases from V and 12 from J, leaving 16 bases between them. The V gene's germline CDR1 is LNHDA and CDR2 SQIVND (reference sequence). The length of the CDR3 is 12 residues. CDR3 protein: CASSWNRIGHTF. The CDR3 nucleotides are TGTGCCAGTAGTTGGAACAGGATTGGACACACCTTC.

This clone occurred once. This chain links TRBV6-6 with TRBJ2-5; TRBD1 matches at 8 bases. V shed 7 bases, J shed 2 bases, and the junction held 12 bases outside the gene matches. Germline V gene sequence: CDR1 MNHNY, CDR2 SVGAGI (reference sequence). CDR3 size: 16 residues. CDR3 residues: CASNKIWTGMQETQYF. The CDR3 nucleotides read TGTGCCAGCAATAAAATCTGGACAGGGATGCAAGAGACCCAGTACTTC.

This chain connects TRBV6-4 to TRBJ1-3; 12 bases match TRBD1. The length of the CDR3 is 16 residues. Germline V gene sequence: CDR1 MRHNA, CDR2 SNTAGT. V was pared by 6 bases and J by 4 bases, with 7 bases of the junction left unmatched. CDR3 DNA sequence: TGTGCCAGCAGGGAAGGGACAGGGGGCGTAGGAAACACCATATATTTT. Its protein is CASREGTGGVGNTIYF.

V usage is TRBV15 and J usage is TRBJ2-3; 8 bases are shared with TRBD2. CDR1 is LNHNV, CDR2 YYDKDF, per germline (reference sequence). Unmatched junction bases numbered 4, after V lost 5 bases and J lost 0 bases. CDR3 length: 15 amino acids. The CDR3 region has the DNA TGTGCCACCAGCGTAGCGGGGACGAGCACAGATACGCAGTATTTT. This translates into CATSVAGTSTDTQYF.

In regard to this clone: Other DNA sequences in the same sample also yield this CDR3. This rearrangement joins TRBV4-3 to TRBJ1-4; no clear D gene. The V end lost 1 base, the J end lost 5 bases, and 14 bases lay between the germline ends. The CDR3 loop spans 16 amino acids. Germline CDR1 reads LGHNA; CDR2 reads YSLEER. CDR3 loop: CASSQAPPAVNEKLFF. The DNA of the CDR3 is TGCGCCAGCAGCCAAGCCCCCCCCGCGGTCAATGAAAAACTGTTTTTT.